The clone carrying this T cell receptor beta chain was counted a few times. Its specificity is unknown. These data come from a study of T-cell memory formation after mild COVID-19. Study context: Clusters of TCRs were largely donor specific.

MiXCR, applied by TCRdb to the 5' RACE reads, yields one record per CDR3 protein. The sample contains roughly 300,000 distinct CDR3 sequences, roughly 8% of which appear only once. Findings and caveats of the study: Clonal second-wave expansions that peaked on day 37 had unconfirmed SARS-CoV-2 specificity. Contracting clones from day 15 to 85 showed balanced CD4/CD8; later expanders favored CD4+.

V shed 7 bases and J shed 7 bases, with 16 bases lying between them. The CDR3 totals 13 residues. This receptor was identified in a man younger than 30 who had mild COVID-19 (a few samples of this study predate the infection). Cell type and time point are not known. The chain has TRBV12-3 or TRBV12-4 and TRBJ1-2; a weak D match, TRBD1 (6 bases). The sample was PBMCs or a T cell subset sorted from them (not recorded which). As DNA, the CDR3 is TGTGCCAGCACTCGGGGGGGCCCTGTTGGCTACACCTTC. Its protein is CASTRGGPVGYTF.